This T cell receptor beta chain was identified during a study of cytomegalovirus exposure and HLA in healthy donors. The PCR contained 60 Vbeta and 13 Jbeta primers. Method: immunoSEQ multiplex PCR; TCRdb's copy keeps in-frame clones and lacks some. This sample has some 140,000 clones, with approximately 60% found just once. On this clone itself: Its antigen remains unidentified.

Germline values: CDR1 SEHNR, CDR2 FQNEAQ (reference sequence). CDR3 length equals 13 residues. Study-wide findings and caveats: Most CMV-associated TCR beta chains appeared HLA-restricted in a later analysis. Some segments of the V type, notably TRBV6-2 and TRBV6-3, were excluded as indistinguishable.

The J gene is TRBJ2-5, the V gene TRBV7-9; D is ambiguous. The J call may be in error: the DNA end matches TRBJ2-7 better. This receptor was taken from a woman between 40 and 55 years old in good health and CMV-seronegative. Source material: PBMCs. CDR3 nucleotides: TGTGCCAGCAGCTTAGCCCAACAGAACGAGCAGTACTTC. Protein: CASSLAQQNEQYF.